The TCR beta chain under discussion was sequenced for a study of radiation and T cells in renal cell carcinoma. Whole-study findings and limits: In blood, top tumor clones expanded by 2 weeks, shrinking by 4. Dominant CDR3 motifs were more common in irradiated tumors than controls. Tumor samples were small regions of approximately 0.93 g. In nephrectomy-only tumors, top 100 clonotypes averaged 43%, versus around 50% irradiated.

Details on this clone: The target antigen is unknown.

Regarding treatment: 15 Gy SBRT to primary tumor, nephrectomy 4 weeks later. CDR1 is MGHRA and CDR2 is YSYEKL in the germline V gene. The CDR3 spans 15 residues. Losses at the gene ends were 5 bases for V and 1 base for J; bases not matched to a gene: 8. Using immunoSEQ multiplex PCR, the repertoire was profiled, and TCRdb retains in-frame clones only, with some absent. The repertoire holds under 20,000 clones, with approximately 62% as singletons. J is TRBJ2-7 and V is TRBV4-1; 7 nucleotides align to TRBD1. Material: tumor tissue, obtained from a patient whose treatment included radiotherapy and nephrectomy. The TCR was taken from a woman in her sixties or seventies with renal cell carcinoma. The CDR3 region is CASSVGQSLSYEQYF. CDR3 DNA: TGCGCCAGCAGCGTGGGACAGAGCTTATCCTACGAGCAGTACTTC.